The 21 T cell receptor beta chains in this list originate from one sample, sequenced in a study of shared clonotypes between healthy human individuals. Data came from immunoSEQ multiplex PCR; TCRdb stores just in-frame clones and leaves some out. The sample yields almost 700,000 clones, under 95% seen once. Naive CD8 cells lacked CD45RO, underwent positive selection for CCR7 and left out terminally differentiated effector memory CD45RA+ cells. The sequenced sample was naive CD8+ T cells sorted from blood. These receptors all stem from a young man in good health.

This rearrangement joins TRBV18 to TRBJ2-7, with D perhaps being TRBD1 or TRBD2 (5 bases each). The V end was cut by 4 bases, the J end by 2 bases, with 24 bases between. CDR1 is KGHSH and CDR2 is LQKENI in the germline V gene. The CDR3 totals 18 residues. CDR3 in DNA: TGTGCCAGCTCACACCGGGACCCATCGTCCGCTAATACCTACGAGCAGTACTTC. The encoded protein is CASSHRDPSSANTYEQYF.

The chain employs TRBV2 and TRBJ1-6; D is ambiguous. CDR1 and CDR2 (germline): SNHLY, FYNNEI. Trimming shortened V by 7 bases and J by 18 bases, and 10 bases separated the two germline ends. This CDR3 contains 9 residues. CDR3 amino acids: CASTNPPHF. The CDR3 DNA reads TGTGCCAGCACCAATCCACCCCACTTT.

About this clone itself: Distinct nucleotide sequences in the sample also encode this CDR3. The gene calls are TRBV27 and TRBJ2-1, with D hard to call. The V end was cut by 2 bases, the J end by 3 bases, with 5 bases between. The CDR3 has 13 amino acids. Per germline, CDR1 MNHEY and CDR2 SMNVEV (reference sequence). In DNA form, the CDR3 reads TGTGCCAGCAGTTTAAACAGCTACAATGAGCAGTTCTTC. Translating gives CASSLNSYNEQFF.

The chain joins TRBV27 to TRBJ1-2; D might be TRBD1 (5 bases). This CDR3 region has 13 residues. Per germline, CDR1 MNHEY and CDR2 SMNVEV (reference sequence). V was pared by 2 bases and J by 6 bases, with 10 bases between. CDR3 DNA: TGTGCCAGCAGTTTAGGCAGGGATGATGGCTACACCTTC. Amino acid sequence: CASSLGRDDGYTF.

The V gene is TRBV9, the J gene TRBJ2-1; tentatively, D is TRBD2 (6 bases). Germline-derived CDR1 and CDR2 are SGDLS and YYNGEE. V lost 4 bases and J lost 8, with 13 bases in between. This CDR3 region has 13 residues. The DNA of the CDR3 is TGTGCCAGCAGCTCCGGGGGTTTCGATGAGCAGTTCTTC. Translating it yields CASSSGGFDEQFF.

The J gene is TRBJ1-2, the V gene TRBV10-3; D might be TRBD1 (5 bases). Germline V gene sequence: CDR1 ENHRY, CDR2 SYGVKD. The V end lost 3 bases, the J end lost 7 bases, and 21 bases lay between the germline ends. The CDR3 is 16 amino acids. CDR3 loop: CAISEVRDGRSFGYTF. In nucleotides, the CDR3 is TGTGCCATCAGTGAAGTCCGGGACGGACGGTCGTTTGGCTACACCTTC.

This chain connects TRBV7-9 to TRBJ2-5; D might be TRBD2 (6 bases). Germline-derived CDR1 and CDR2 are SEHNR and FQNEAQ (reference sequence). Trimming took off 4 bases at V and 4 bases at J, with 16 bases between the two ends. This CDR3 is 15 amino acids long. This CDR3 is CASSSLGGDRETQYF. The CDR3 DNA sequence: TGTGCCAGCAGCTCCCTGGGCGGGGATCGAGAGACCCAGTACTTC.

The V call is TRBV18, the J call TRBJ2-7, with D hard to call. The CDR3 covers 12 residues. V was cut by 2 bases and J by 3 bases, with 5 bases left in between. In germline, CDR1 is KGHSH, CDR2 LQKENI. In nucleotides, the CDR3 is TGTGCCAGCTCACCAAACCACTACGAGCAGTACTTC. It is translated as CASSPNHYEQYF.

The V call is TRBV5-4, the J call TRBJ1-2, with D possibly matching TRBD1 (5 bases). Germline V gene lookup returns CDR1 SGHNT and CDR2 YYREEE (reference sequence). The CDR3 is 14 residues long. V shed 0 bases and J shed 5 bases, with 11 bases lying between them. The DNA for the CDR3 is TGTGCCAGCAGCTTGGACCTGGGGGATTATGGCTACACCTTC. It codes for CASSLDLGDYGYTF.

This clone was seen more than once but under ten times. The chain links TRBV2 to TRBJ2-7; 8 positions match TRBD2. CDR1 is SNHLY and CDR2 is FYNNEI in the germline V gene. The CDR3 spans 16 residues. The junction had 11 bases not matched to a gene; V was cut back by 5 bases and J by 2 bases. The CDR3 loop reads CASSPGTSGSAYEQYF. The CDR3 DNA is TGTGCCAGCAGTCCAGGGACCAGCGGGAGTGCCTACGAGCAGTACTTC.

The CDR3 sequence is CASSYSHPKRPQHF. The CDR3 region has the DNA TGTGCCAGCAGTTACTCACACCCCAAGAGGCCCCAGCATTTT. The chain carries TRBV6-5 and TRBJ1-5, with D hard to call. Deletions cut 0 bases from V and 9 bases from J, with 12 bases between. This CDR3 comprises 14 residues. The germline CDR1 and CDR2 sequences are MNHEY and SVGAGI.

V gene TRBV7-6 combines with J gene TRBJ2-1; 7 bases line up with TRBD1. Unmatched junction bases numbered 4, after V lost 8 bases and J lost 0 bases. Germline V gene data show CDR1 as SGHVS and CDR2 as FNYEAQ. This CDR3 region has 14 residues. In DNA, the CDR3 is TGTGCCAGCTCCCGGGACAGCTCCTACAATGAGCAGTTCTTC. Encoded protein: CASSRDSSYNEQFF.

The chain joins TRBV4-1 to TRBJ1-1; D possibly corresponds to TRBD1 (6 bases). CDR1 and CDR2 (germline): MGHRA, YSYEKL. Between the trimmed V and J ends, which lost 0 bases and 6 bases, there was a span of 14 bases. This CDR3 contains 15 residues. The CDR3 coding sequence is TGCGCCAGCAGCCAAGATCAAGGGGGAACCGCTGAAGCTTTCTTT. Translation gives CASSQDQGGTAEAFF.

The CDR3 loop is CASSWIAGSTDTQYF. CDR3 sequence (DNA): TGTGCCAGCAGTTGGATAGCGGGAAGCACAGATACGCAGTATTTT. The rearrangement uses TRBV27 and TRBJ2-3; 8 nucleotides line up with TRBD2. Germline V gene data show CDR1 as MNHEY and CDR2 as SMNVEV (reference sequence). After removal of 4 bases from V and 0 bases from J, the junction contained 3 bases not matched to a gene. The CDR3 length is 15 residues.

The chain couples TRBV5-4 to TRBJ2-1, with a tentative D call TRBD1 (5 bases). The CDR3 is made up of 13 amino acids. CDR1 SGHNT and CDR2 YYREEE come from the germline V gene (reference sequence). V shed 1 base and J shed 8 bases, with 10 bases lying between them. The CDR3 spells CASSLPGLDEQFF. The CDR3 DNA reads TGTGCCAGCAGCTTGCCAGGGTTGGATGAGCAGTTCTTC.

The chain couples TRBV28 to TRBJ2-1, with D perhaps given as TRBD1 or TRBD2 (5 bases each). This CDR3 comprises 16 residues. The V gene lost 4 bases and the J gene lost 2 bases, with 15 bases spanning the gap. Germline CDR1 MDHEN, CDR2 SYDVKM. The CDR3 protein is CASSSPHRDPYNEQFF. The DNA of the CDR3 is TGTGCCAGCAGTTCCCCGCACCGGGACCCCTACAATGAGCAGTTCTTC. The full variable domain, with the rest looked up from reference TRBV28 and TRBJ2-1, is DVKVTQSSRYLVKRTGEKVFLECVQDMDHENMFWYRQDPGLGLRLIYFSYDVKMKEKGDIPEGYSVSREKKERFSLILESASTNQTSMYLCASSSPHRDPYNEQFFGPGTRLTVL.

V gene TRBV5-4 combines with J gene TRBJ2-5; D perhaps matches TRBD2 (6 bases). The ends were cut back, 5 bases at V and 2 bases at J, with 16 bases in the middle. CDR3 size: 15 residues. CDR1 is SGHNT, CDR2 YYREEE, per germline (reference sequence). CDR3 in DNA: TGTGCCAGCAGAGTCCGGGGACTCGGACAAGAGACCCAGTACTTC. Translated: CASRVRGLGQETQYF.

The chain links TRBV6-5 to TRBJ2-1, with 10 bases matching TRBD2. The ends lost 0 bases at V and 4 bases at J; junction bases unmatched: 3. There are 16 residues in the CDR3. CDR1 and CDR2 (germline): MNHEY, SVGAGI. CDR3 DNA: TGTGCCAGCAGTTACTCCGGGACTAGCGTATACAATGAGCAGTTCTTC. This encodes CASSYSGTSVYNEQFF.

In the case of this clone: This sample also contains other DNA sequences that code for the same CDR3. J is TRBJ1-5 and V is TRBV13; D unclear. Germline V gene data show CDR1 as PRHDT and CDR2 as FYEKMQ (reference sequence). The CDR3 extends over 13 amino acids. V was pared by 0 bases and J by 5 bases, with 5 bases between. CDR3 protein: CASSLGADQPQHF. CDR3 sequence (DNA): TGTGCCAGCAGCTTAGGGGCGGATCAGCCCCAGCATTTT.

The sample holds a few counts of this clone. V is TRBV7-2 and J is TRBJ1-1; D is undetermined. The germline V gene has CDR1 SGHTA and CDR2 FQGNSA. There are 11 residues in the CDR3. V lost 7 bases and J lost 5, with 8 bases in between. The CDR3 loop reads CASTARTEAFF. The CDR3 coding sequence is TGTGCCAGCACCGCCCGGACTGAAGCTTTCTTT.

The genes are TRBV7-3 and TRBJ1-1, with 9 positions matching TRBD1. J was trimmed by 8 bases and V by 6 bases; bases with no gene match: 10. The CDR3 has 14 amino acids. Germline V gene sequence: CDR1 SGHTA, CDR2 FQGTGA. CDR3 bases: TGTGCCAGCAGTAGCGGGACAGGGCTAACCGAAGCTTTCTTT. Its protein product is CASSSGTGLTEAFF.